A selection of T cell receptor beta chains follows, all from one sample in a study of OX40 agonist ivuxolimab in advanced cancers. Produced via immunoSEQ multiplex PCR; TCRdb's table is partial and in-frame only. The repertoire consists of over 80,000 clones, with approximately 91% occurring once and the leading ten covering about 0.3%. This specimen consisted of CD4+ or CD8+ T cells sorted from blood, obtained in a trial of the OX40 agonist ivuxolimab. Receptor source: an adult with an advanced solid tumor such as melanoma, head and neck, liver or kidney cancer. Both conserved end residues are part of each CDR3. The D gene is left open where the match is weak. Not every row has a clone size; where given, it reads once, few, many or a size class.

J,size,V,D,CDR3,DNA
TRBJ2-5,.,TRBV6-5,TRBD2,CASSYLAGGPAETQYF,TGTGCCAGCAGTTACCTAGCGGGAGGGCCAGCAGAGACCCAGTACTTC
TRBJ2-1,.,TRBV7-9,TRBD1,CASSNPGTGSEQFF,TGTGCCAGCAGCAACCCCGGGACAGGAAGTGAGCAGTTCTTC
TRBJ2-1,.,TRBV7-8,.,CASSWRPTGRGYEQFF,TGTGCCAGCAGCTGGAGGCCGACAGGGAGGGGGTATGAGCAGTTCTTC
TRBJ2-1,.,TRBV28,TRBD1,CASSSAGTGGPAGSYNEQFF,TGTGCCAGCAGTTCGGCCGGGACAGGGGGCCCAGCGGGCTCCTACAATGAGCAGTTCTTC
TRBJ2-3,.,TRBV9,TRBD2,CASSVAAGGRNTDTQYF,TGTGCCAGCAGCGTAGCAGCGGGAGGGCGCAACACAGATACGCAGTATTTT
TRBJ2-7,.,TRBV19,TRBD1,CASSTAGQAAYEQYF,TGTGCCAGTAGTACTGCGGGACAGGCAGCCTACGAGCAGTACTTC
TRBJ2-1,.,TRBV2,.,CASSGEWAFRSEQFF,TGTGCCAGCAGTGGGGAATGGGCATTCAGAAGCGAGCAGTTCTTC
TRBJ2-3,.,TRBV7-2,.,CASSLVGRSTDTQYF,TGTGCCAGCAGCTTAGTTGGTCGGAGCACAGATACGCAGTATTTT
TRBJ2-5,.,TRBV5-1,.,CASSLDQETQYF,TGCGCCAGCAGCTTGGACCAAGAGACCCAGTACTTC
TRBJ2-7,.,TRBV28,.,CASSLRTAPYYEQYF,TGTGCCAGCAGCCTCCGGACAGCCCCTTACTACGAGCAGTACTTC
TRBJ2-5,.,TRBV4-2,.,CASSQVAAGQVWETQYF,TGTGCCAGCAGCCAAGTCGCGGCAGGGCAGGTCTGGGAGACCCAGTACTTC
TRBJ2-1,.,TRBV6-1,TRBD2,CASSEYRTSVNEQFF,TGTGCCAGCAGTGAGTATCGGACTAGCGTCAATGAGCAGTTCTTC
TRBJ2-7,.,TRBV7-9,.,CASSLVLAGLYEQYF,TGTGCCAGCAGCTTAGTCTTGGCAGGGCTCTACGAGCAGTACTTC
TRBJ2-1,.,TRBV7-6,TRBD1,CASSPAATGGGSYNEQFF,TGTGCCAGCAGCCCCGCGGCAACAGGGGGAGGTTCATACAATGAGCAGTTCTTC
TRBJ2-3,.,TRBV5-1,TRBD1,CASSLGATGGLDTQYF,TGCGCCAGCAGCTTGGGGGCGACAGGGGGCTTGGATACGCAGTATTTT
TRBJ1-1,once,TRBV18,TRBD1,CASSPGGQVSFF,TGTGCCAGCTCACCGGGGGGACAGGTTTCTTTCTTT